One and the same sample provided the 14 T cell receptor beta chains below, sequenced in a study of blood T cell repertoires in COVID-19. Method: immunoSEQ multiplex PCR; TCRdb's copy keeps in-frame clones and lacks some. The sample has 120,000 or so clones, about 79% seen once; the top ten hold 37%. The sample taken for sequencing was peripheral blood. The source of these receptors is a man aged 40-50 years with active or convalescent COVID-19.

In its sample, this clone was seen a few times. This chain's CDR3 is CAISTPRTGGYEQYF. The CDR3 DNA sequence: TGTGCCATCAGTACCCCTAGGACAGGGGGCTACGAGCAGTACTTC. The chain joins TRBV10-3 to TRBJ2-7; TRBD1 aligns across 10 bases. From germline, CDR1 is ENHRY and CDR2 SYGVKD. The length of the CDR3 is 15 residues. V lost 5 bases, J lost 3 bases, and 7 bases stayed unmatched.

This chain joins TRBV19 and TRBJ2-5, with 8 positions matching TRBD2. J lost 5 bases, V lost 1 base, and 6 bases had no gene match. Germline CDR1 reads LNHDA; CDR2 reads SQIVND (reference sequence). The CDR3 runs 15 residues. CDR3 amino acids: CASSIGGGGTETQYF. DNA for the CDR3: TGTGCCAGTAGTATAGGCGGCGGGGGGACGGAGACCCAGTACTTC.

This clone has only a few counts. The chain recombines TRBV5-1 with TRBJ1-1, with D unclear. The V end was cut by 1 base, the J end by 0 bases, with 4 bases between. Germline CDR1 and CDR2: SGHRS and YFSETQ. CDR3 length: 13 amino acids. In DNA form, the CDR3 reads TGCGCCAGCAGCTTGAGCATGAACACTGAAGCTTTCTTT. It codes for CASSLSMNTEAFF. Complete variable domain (other parts from reference TRBV5-1 and TRBJ1-1): KAGVTQTPRYLIKTRGQQVTLSCSPISGHRSVSWYQQTPGQGLQFLFEYFSETQRNKGNFPGRFSGRQFSNSRSEMNVSTLELGDSALYLCASSLSMNTEAFFGQGTRLTVV.

This clone has a single count. V and J are TRBV9 and TRBJ2-3; 7 nucleotides agree with TRBD1. The germline gives CDR1 SGDLS, CDR2 YYNGEE. V lost 1 base, J lost 4 bases, and 9 bases stayed unmatched. The CDR3 totals 16 residues. The CDR3 region is CASSVSNRGGSDTQYF. Written as DNA, the CDR3 is TGTGCCAGCAGCGTATCGAACAGGGGTGGGTCAGATACGCAGTATTTT.

V is TRBV11-2 and J is TRBJ2-7; D ambiguous. Per the germline V gene, CDR1 is SGHAT and CDR2 is FQNNGV. This CDR3 has 14 residues. V lost 1 base and J lost 3, with 10 bases in between. The CDR3: CASSLGTVDYEQYF. CDR3 bases: TGTGCCAGCAGCTTAGGAACGGTCGACTACGAGCAGTACTTC.

The rearrangement uses TRBV9 and TRBJ2-1; perhaps TRBD1 as D (6 bases). Trimming took off 4 bases at V and 2 bases at J, with 16 bases between the two ends. Germline-derived CDR1 and CDR2 are SGDLS and YYNGEE. The CDR3 has 16 residues. CDR3 sequence reads: CASSPSGVLPYNEQFF. In nucleotides, the CDR3 is TGTGCCAGCAGCCCATCAGGGGTCCTGCCCTACAATGAGCAGTTCTTC.

The genes are TRBV6-5 and TRBJ2-1, with 9 bases aligning to TRBD2. Germline V CDR1 and CDR2: MNHEY, SVGAGI. V dropped 6 bases and J dropped 10; count of bases not matched to a gene: 10. The CDR3 sequence is 14 residues long. The CDR3 nucleotides read TGTGCCAGCAGAGTAGCGGGAGCTTCGGGGGAGCAGTTCTTC. Translated: CASRVAGASGEQFF.

The chain is built from TRBV11-2 and TRBJ1-5; D gene ambiguous. Trimming shortened V by 1 base and J by 4 bases, and 11 bases separated the two germline ends. CDR1 is SGHAT, CDR2 FQNNGV, per germline. The CDR3 covers 15 residues. CDR3 bases: TGTGCCAGCAGCTTAGGGGGAGCCTTTAATCAGCCCCAGCATTTT. Its translation: CASSLGGAFNQPQHF.

The J gene is TRBJ2-7, the V gene TRBV7-2; 7 bases fit TRBD1. The V gene end was trimmed by 2 bases and the J gene end by 4 bases; junction bases not matched to a gene: 14. CDR1 SGHTA and CDR2 FQGNSA come from the germline V gene. The CDR3 has 17 amino acids. The CDR3 DNA follows: TGTGCCAGCAGCTTACGGGGTGGAGACAGGGCCCCGTACGAGCAGTACTTC. It specifies CASSLRGGDRAPYEQYF.

The chain joins TRBV5-1 to TRBJ2-2, with 9 bases matching TRBD2. This CDR3 has 16 residues. Germline trimming cut 4 bases from V and 8 bases from J; bases unmatched to any gene: 12. Per germline, CDR1 SGHRS and CDR2 YFSETQ. CDR3 DNA sequence: TGCGCCAGCAGCCTCTTAGCGGGAGCAACAGGAGGGGAGCTGTTTTTT. Its translation is CASSLLAGATGGELFF.

This clone was observed once. The chain employs TRBV12-5 and TRBJ2-2; 9 nucleotides match TRBD2. The CDR3 totals 16 residues. Germline CDR1 and CDR2: LGHNT and FRNRAP. The V gene end was trimmed by 1 base and the J gene end by 6 bases; junction bases not matched to a gene: 6. The CDR3: CASGLGGRALAGELFF. The DNA for the CDR3 is TGTGCTAGTGGTTTGGGCGGGAGGGCCCTCGCCGGGGAGCTGTTTTTT. Filled out from reference TRBV12-5 and TRBJ2-2, the complete variable domain reads DARVTQTPRHKVTEMGQEVTMRCQPILGHNTVFWYRQTMMQGLELLAYFRNRAPLDDSGMPKDRFSAEMPDATLATLKIQPSEPRDSAVYFCASGLGGRALAGELFFGEGSRLTVL.

CDR3 amino acids: CASSQEGGGNQPQHF. CDR3 bases: TGCGCCAGCAGCCAAGAGGGCGGGGGCAATCAGCCCCAGCATTTT. V is TRBV4-3 and J is TRBJ1-5; D ambiguous. Trimming removed 0 bases from V and 2 bases from J, with 8 bases in between. The CDR3 is 15 amino acids. CDR1 and CDR2 (germline): LGHNA, YSLEER.

The V call is TRBV23-1, the J call TRBJ2-3; D possibly corresponds to TRBD2 (6 bases). TRBV23-1 is marked as an open reading frame, function uncertain. The CDR3 is 16 residues long. The V end was cut by 1 base, the J end by 2 bases, with 13 bases between. In DNA form, the CDR3 reads TGCGCCAGCAGTCAATTGAAGAAACTAGCCACAGATACGCAGTATTTT. Translating it yields CASSQLKKLATDTQYF.

The rearrangement uses TRBV19 and TRBJ1-6; 7 nucleotides agree with TRBD1. This CDR3 contains 14 residues. The V gene's germline CDR1 is LNHDA and CDR2 SQIVND (reference sequence). With 10 bases clipped from V and 0 bases from J, the junction kept 3 bases outside the gene matches. This chain's CDR3 is CATRDSSYNSPLHF. The CDR3 DNA reads as TGTGCCACTAGGGACAGCTCCTATAATTCACCCCTCCACTTT. Looking up the rest from reference TRBV19 and TRBJ1-6 gives the full variable domain: DGGITQSPKYLFRKEGQNVTLSCEQNLNHDAMYWYRQDPGQGLRLIYYSQIVNDFQKGDIAEGYSVSREKKESFPLTVTSAQKNPTAFYLCATRDSSYNSPLHFGNGTRLTVT.